This is a list of T cell receptor beta chains from one sample in a study of CD8 T cells in ankylosing spondylitis. TCRdb analysed the 5' RACE reads with MiXCR anew, one entry per CDR3 protein. The repertoire holds hundreds of thousands of distinct CDR3 sequences, with about 13% as singletons. The source material was blood, either unsorted or a sorted T cell fraction (not recorded which). These receptors came from a male donor with ankylosing spondylitis. CDR3s include the opening cysteine and the closing phenylalanine or tryptophan. The D gene is left open where the match is weak. Clone size is not always given. Where it is, it says once, few, many or a class for expanded clones.

CDR3 protein,CDR3 DNA,clone size,V gene,D gene,J gene,CDR3 length
CASSLGGVGSSYNEQFF,TGCGCCAGCAGCTTGGGGGGCGTCGGGAGCTCCTACAATGAGCAGTTCTTC,NA,TRBV5-1,NA,TRBJ2-1,17
CASSSDGPYGYTF,TGTGCCAGCAGCTCCGACGGGCCTTATGGCTACACCTTC,few,TRBV7-9,NA,TRBJ1-2,13
CASSHLQETQYF,TGTGCCAGCAGCCACCTCCAAGAGACCCAGTACTTC,many,TRBV12-3/TRBV12-4,NA,TRBJ2-5,12
CASSFERPGTDTQYF,TGCGCCAGCAGCTTCGAACGTCCAGGCACAGATACGCAGTATTTT,many,TRBV5-1,NA,TRBJ2-3,15
CASQGGPRAEQFF,TGTGCCAGCCAGGGGGGTCCGAGGGCTGAGCAGTTCTTC,few,TRBV2,NA,TRBJ2-1,13
CSARDTGRMNTEAFF,TGCAGTGCTAGAGATACGGGCAGGATGAACACTGAAGCTTTCTTT,NA,TRBV20-1,NA,TRBJ1-1,15
CSARRFLREGRNGELFF,TGCAGTGCTAGAAGGTTTCTACGGGAGGGCCGCAACGGGGAGCTGTTTTTT,NA,TRBV20-1,TRBD2,TRBJ2-2,17
CASSQNPSTGASYNEQFF,TGTGCCAGCAGTCAAAATCCTTCGACGGGAGCGTCCTACAATGAGCAGTTCTTC,NA,TRBV3-1,NA,TRBJ2-1,18
CASTNYNEQFF,TGCGCCAGCACCAACTACAATGAGCAGTTCTTC,NA,TRBV5-1,NA,TRBJ2-1,11
CASSPPQGRGNTIYF,TGTGCCAGCAGCCCCCCACAGGGGAGGGGAAACACCATATATTTT,NA,TRBV12-3/TRBV12-4,TRBD1,TRBJ1-3,15
CASSILTGQNQPQHF,TGTGCCAGCAGCATACTAACAGGGCAGAATCAGCCCCAGCATTTT,few,TRBV5-5,NA,TRBJ1-5,15
CASKTSTGGMNTEALF,TGTGCCAGCAAAACTTCGACAGGGGGCATGAACACTGAAGCTCTCTTT,NA,TRBV13,TRBD1,TRBJ1-1,16
CASSPASGRKYNEQFF,TGTGCCAGCAGTCCCGCTAGCGGGAGGAAATACAATGAGCAGTTCTTC,few,TRBV12-3/TRBV12-4,TRBD2,TRBJ2-1,16
CASSLSQVTDTQYF,TGTGCCAGCAGCTTAAGCCAAGTCACAGATACGCAGTATTTT,NA,TRBV7-9,NA,TRBJ2-3,14
CASSLEPGAYEQYF,TGCGCCAGCAGCTTGGAGCCAGGGGCGTACGAGCAGTACTTC,NA,TRBV5-1,NA,TRBJ2-7,14
CASSSLTSGIREQYF,TGTGCCAGCAGCTCCTTGACTAGCGGGATCCGGGAGCAGTACTTC,NA,TRBV5-4,TRBD2,TRBJ2-7,15
CASSVSGTGAGNTIYF,TGTGCCAGCAGCGTATCCGGGACAGGGGCTGGAAACACCATATATTTT,few,TRBV6-1,TRBD1,TRBJ1-3,16